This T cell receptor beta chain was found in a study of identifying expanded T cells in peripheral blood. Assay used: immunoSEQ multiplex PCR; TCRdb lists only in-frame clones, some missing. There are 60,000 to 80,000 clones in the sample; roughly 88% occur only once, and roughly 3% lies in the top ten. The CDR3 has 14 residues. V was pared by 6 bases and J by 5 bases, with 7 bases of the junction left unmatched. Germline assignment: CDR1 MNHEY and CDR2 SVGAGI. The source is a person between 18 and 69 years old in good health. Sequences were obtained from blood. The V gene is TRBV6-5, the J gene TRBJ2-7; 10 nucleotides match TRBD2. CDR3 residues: CASSSSGRVHEQYF. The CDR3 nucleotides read TGTGCCAGCAGCTCAAGCGGGAGGGTCCACGAGCAGTACTTC.